A single sample is the source of the 10 T cell receptor beta chains below, sequenced in a study of identifying expanded T cells in peripheral blood. Method: immunoSEQ multiplex PCR; TCRdb's copy keeps in-frame clones and lacks some. The repertoire holds tens of thousands of clones, with 88% as singletons. Sequences were obtained from blood. These receptors were obtained from a person between 18 and 69 years old in good health.

The chain combines TRBV15 with TRBJ2-3; the D gene could be TRBD1 or TRBD2 (6 bases each). CDR1 LNHNV and CDR2 YYDKDF come from the germline V gene (reference sequence). The CDR3 runs to 16 residues. The V gene lost 2 bases and the J gene lost 6 bases, with 18 bases spanning the gap. The CDR3 spells CATSRTAGHPPDTQYF. The CDR3 DNA follows: TGTGCCACCAGCAGAACTGCGGGACACCCCCCGGATACGCAGTATTTT.

Worth noting for this clone: This CDR3 is also generated by other DNA sequences in the sample. The chain carries TRBV29-1 and TRBJ1-1; D is uncertain. Germline assignment: CDR1 SQVTM and CDR2 ANQGSEA. The CDR3 has 13 amino acids. V was cut by 6 bases and J by 0 bases, with 11 bases left in between. CDR3: CSVSDDLNTEAFF. The DNA of the CDR3 is TGCAGCGTATCGGATGATTTGAACACTGAAGCTTTCTTT.

The chain employs TRBV5-8 and TRBJ1-2; D remains ambiguous. Trimming took off 0 bases at V and 3 bases at J, with 12 bases between the two ends. Looked up from germline, CDR1 is SGHTS and CDR2 is YDEGEE. The CDR3 spans 15 residues. The CDR3 sequence is CASSLGVRRDYGYTF. CDR3 DNA sequence: TGTGCCAGCAGCTTGGGTGTCAGGCGCGACTATGGCTACACCTTC.

This chain joins TRBV6-5 and TRBJ1-1; D unclear. Trimming took off 5 bases at V and 10 bases at J, with 11 bases between the two ends. Looked up from germline, CDR1 is MNHEY and CDR2 is SVGAGI. The CDR3 is 11 amino acids. The CDR3 DNA follows: TGTGCCAGCAGTAAAGGTAGAGCAGCTTTCTTT. Translation gives CASSKGRAAFF.

V is TRBV5-6 and J is TRBJ2-1, with 11 bases that match TRBD2. The junction had 9 bases not matched to a gene; V was cut back by 0 bases and J by 7 bases. Germline lookup yields CDR1 SGHDT and CDR2 YYEEEE. The CDR3 length is 17 residues. CDR3 nucleotides: TGTGCCAGCAGCTTGGTCCTAGCGGGGGGTTATGTGAATGAGCAGTTCTTC. Translating it yields CASSLVLAGGYVNEQFF.

This clone has just one count. This chain joins TRBV25-1 and TRBJ2-3, with TRBD2 identical over 7 bases. V shed 1 base, J shed 4 bases, and the junction held 5 bases outside the gene matches. There are 15 residues in the CDR3. Germline values: CDR1 MGHDK, CDR2 SYGVNS. CDR3: CASSEWEGTADTQYF. CDR3 bases: TGTGCCAGCAGTGAATGGGAGGGGACCGCAGATACGCAGTATTTT. Full variable domain (missing parts from reference TRBV25-1 and TRBJ2-3): EADIYQTPRYLVIGTGKKITLECSQTMGHDKMYWYQQDPGMELHLIHYSYGVNSTEKGDLSSESTVSRIRTEHFPLTLESARPSHTSQYLCASSEWEGTADTQYFGPGTRLTVL.

With respect to this clone: The germline gene is not matched at one end of the junction; a read error may be the cause. The chain combines TRBV13 with TRBJ1-2, with 9 bases lining up with TRBD1. The CDR3 loop spans 15 amino acids. CDR1 and CDR2 (germline): PRHDT, FYEKMQ (reference sequence). The CDR3 coding sequence is TGTGCCAGCAGCCTAGGGACAGGGCCTAACTATGGCTACACCTTC. It encodes CASSLGTGPNYGYTF.

V usage is TRBV13 and J usage is TRBJ2-3; tentative D call: TRBD2 (5 bases). The CDR3 extends over 16 amino acids. V lost 5 bases and J lost 0, with 15 bases in between. Germline V CDR1 and CDR2: PRHDT, FYEKMQ (reference sequence). DNA of the CDR3: TGTGCCAGCAGCACTACTTGGAGGACTAGCACAGATACGCAGTATTTT. This codes for CASSTTWRTSTDTQYF.

V usage is TRBV7-2 and J usage is TRBJ1-4; the match to TRBD1 covers 9 bases. Germline lookup yields CDR1 SGHTA and CDR2 FQGNSA. CDR3 length equals 18 residues. V dropped 2 bases and J dropped 8; count of bases not matched to a gene: 15. The CDR3, as DNA: TGTGCCAGCAGCTTAAGGGGACAGGGAGGTGGCATAGGCGAAAAACTGTTTTTT. Its protein is CASSLRGQGGGIGEKLFF.

This chain connects TRBV18 to TRBJ1-3; D perhaps matches TRBD1 (5 bases). With 5 bases removed from V and 0 bases from J, the gap between germline ends came to 14 bases. The CDR3 is made up of 16 amino acids. Germline CDR1 reads KGHSH; CDR2 reads LQKENI. The CDR3 nucleotides read TGTGCCAGCTCATCAACGGGGGGGGACTCTGGAAACACCATATATTTT. Translation: CASSSTGGDSGNTIYF.